This paragraph reports one TCR beta chain. Its antigen is not known. This record comes from a study of T cell responses to AZD1222 COVID-19 vaccine. Findings and caveats of the study: Repertoire sampling happened only post peak T cell response. Clonal diversity may have been underestimated in mostly white British donors.

V lost 0 bases and J 5 bases, leaving 10 bases between the germline ends. Germline lookup yields CDR1 SGHVS and CDR2 FNYEAQ. CDR3 length: 15 amino acids. TCRdb's table, derived via immunoSEQ multiplex PCR, lists solely in-frame clones and lacks some. The sample has approximately 120,000 clones, about nine tenths seen once. The chain employs TRBV7-6 and TRBJ2-2, with a possible D match to TRBD2 (5 bases). The sample consisted of peripheral blood, taken on day 0 of AZD1222 vaccination. The receptor was isolated from an adult in good health. CDR3 nucleotide sequence: TGTGCCAGCAGCTTAGCGTCCACTAGGACCGGGGAGCTGTTTTTT. Translation gives CASSLASTRTGELFF. Variable domain in full (rest from reference TRBV7-6 and TRBJ2-2): GAGVSQSPRYKVTKRGQDVALRCDPISGHVSLYWYRQALGQGPEFLTYFNYEAQQDKSGLPNDRFSAERPEGSISTLTIQRTEQRDSAMYRCASSLASTRTGELFFGEGSRLTVL.